This T cell receptor (beta chain) was captured by sequencing in a study of shared clonotypes between healthy human individuals. A CD45RA+ naive subset and a CD45RA-negative memory subset were split from CD4+ cells. From germline, CDR1 is MRHNA and CDR2 SNTAGT. V was cut by 7 bases and J by 4 bases, with 9 bases left in between. This CDR3 has 12 amino acids. Sequencing was performed with immunoSEQ multiplex PCR; in TCRdb, only in-frame clones are kept and a portion is missing. The repertoire holds more than 2,000,000 clones, with approximately 90% as singletons. The specimen sequenced was naive CD4+ T cells sorted from blood. The subset was: CD45RA+ positively selected. The clonotype comes from a young man in good health. This chain joins TRBV6-4 and TRBJ2-3; D not certain. The CDR3 sequence: CASILIPDTQYF. In nucleotides, the CDR3 is TGTGCCAGCATTCTAATACCAGATACGCAGTATTTT.